This T cell receptor (beta chain) is drawn from a study of T cell responses to AZD1222 COVID-19 vaccine. General study results and limits: Spike as a whole was targeted by vaccine-associated CD4 TCRs, dominant at 160-218 and 743-854. Sampled repertoires all dated from after the peak T cell response. Only a handful of people who got AZD1222 tested seropositive at baseline.

Worth noting for this clone: As yet, its antigen is unknown.

Germline CDR1 reads ENHRY; CDR2 reads SYGVKD. The CDR3 contains 15 residues. V was clipped by 10 bases and J by 0 bases, with 17 bases between them. Data came from immunoSEQ multiplex PCR; TCRdb stores just in-frame clones and leaves some out. The sample holds about 94,000 clones, about 85% seen once. This specimen consisted of peripheral blood, obtained 28 days after the second AZD1222 dose. The source is an adult who received the AZD1222 COVID-19 vaccine. This chain links TRBV10-3 with TRBJ2-3; D not certain. The CDR3 nucleotides are TGTGCCACCCAAGGAACAGATACCAGCACAGATACGCAGTATTTT. Protein: CATQGTDTSTDTQYF.